This T cell receptor beta chain was found in a study of beta chain features in type 1 diabetes. Reverse transcription of all isolated RNA meant that expressed TCRB transcripts were sequenced. Using immunoSEQ multiplex PCR, the repertoire was profiled, and TCRdb retains in-frame clones only, with some absent. The sample consists of about 16,000 clones, approximately 55% of them appearing once. The sequence was collected from a young woman in good health. The sample consisted of stem cell memory CD4+ T cells from blood.

The DNA for the CDR3 is TGCGCCAGCAACACCCAGGTACCAGCGGGAGCGCACAATGAGCAGTTCTTC. It specifies CASNTQVPAGAHNEQFF. This rearrangement joins TRBV5-1 to TRBJ2-1, with 8 positions matching TRBD2. With 6 bases clipped from V and 5 bases from J, the junction kept 16 bases outside the gene matches. CDR1 is SGHRS, CDR2 YFSETQ, per germline. The CDR3 length is 17 residues.